The 15 T cell receptor beta chains below all came from one sample that was sequenced in a study of human T cells and chemical hapten exposure. Time point denoted: patch test 2, 6 weeks after DPC sensitization. Treatment indicated: therapeutic diphenylcyclopropenone sensitization with weekly scalp DPC. TCRdb reprocessed the RACE reads with MiXCR, giving one entry per CDR3 protein. Of fewer than 95,000 distinct CDR3 sequences listed, 11% are singletons. The material was whole blood, obtained in connection with sensitization to the hapten diphenylcyclopropenone (DPC). The receptors shown here come from a man aged 35 to 55 with alopecia areata. Some clones in this sample may be carry-over from other donors' samples.

The chain has TRBV12-3 or TRBV12-4 and TRBJ1-5; 7 bases line up with TRBD1. The CDR3 runs 13 residues. V was clipped by 6 bases and J by 4 bases; unmatched bases: 3. The CDR3 here is CASRQGSNQPQHF. CDR3 in DNA: TGTGCCAGCAGACAGGGGTCAAATCAGCCCCAGCATTTT.

The rearrangement joins TRBV19 to TRBJ1-2, with a possible D match to TRBD1 (5 bases). CDR1 is LNHDA, CDR2 SQIVND, per germline (reference sequence). The CDR3 is made up of 13 amino acids. Trimming removed 5 bases at V and 4 bases at J, with 11 bases between. For the CDR3, the DNA is TGTGCCAGTAGTGCATCCGGGACCTATGGCTACACCTTC. It encodes CASSASGTYGYTF.

This clonotype was seen a few times. The chain links TRBV6-2 or TRBV6-3 to TRBJ2-2, with 9 bases identical to TRBD1. The trim removed 6 bases at V and 4 bases at J, leaving 6 bases unmatched. The CDR3 loop spans 15 amino acids. Germline CDR1 and CDR2: MNHEY and SVGEGT. CDR3: CASRTGGLGTGELFF. Written as DNA, the CDR3 is TGTGCCAGCAGAACAGGGGGCTTGGGCACCGGGGAGCTGTTTTTT.

Ten or more counts support this clonotype. V usage is TRBV29-1 and J usage is TRBJ2-1; no clear D. V was pared by 7 bases and J by 8 bases, with 15 bases between. Germline V gene lookup returns CDR1 SQVTM and CDR2 ANQGSEA. The CDR3 spans 12 residues. CDR3 DNA: TGCAGCGCTCAGGTTGGGCATGATGAGCAGTTCTTC. Translated: CSAQVGHDEQFF.

This clonotype was observed a few times. This rearrangement joins TRBV6-5 to TRBJ1-2; D perhaps matches TRBD1 (6 bases). Germline V lookup: CDR1 MNHEY, CDR2 SVGAGI. The CDR3 extends over 14 amino acids. Trimming stripped 6 bases from V and 2 bases from J, with 13 bases between. CDR3 in DNA: TGTGCCAGCAGCAACGACAGGAGAAACTATGGCTACACCTTC. This sequence encodes CASSNDRRNYGYTF.

This clonotype has just a few counts. The chain employs TRBV24-1 and TRBJ2-1; possibly TRBD1 for D (5 bases). The length of the CDR3 is 14 residues. The germline V gene encodes CDR1 KGHDR and CDR2 SFDVKD. Trimming cost V 10 bases and J 9 bases, with 21 bases left between them. The CDR3 here is CATGPNRLWGEQFF. The DNA for the CDR3 is TGTGCCACGGGGCCGAACAGGCTCTGGGGTGAGCAGTTCTTC.

This clonotype was found many times. The chain employs TRBV6-2 or TRBV6-3 and TRBJ1-5; TRBD1 aligns across 10 bases. Germline V gene data show CDR1 as MNHEY and CDR2 as SVGEGT. This CDR3 has 21 residues. V shed 6 bases and J 4 bases; nucleotides not matched to a gene: 24. This CDR3 is CASRDPIRGQGSPWFNQPQHF. For the CDR3, the DNA is TGTGCCAGCAGGGATCCAATCCGGGGACAGGGGTCTCCTTGGTTTAATCAGCCCCAGCATTTT.

The chain recombines TRBV25-1 with TRBJ2-7, with TRBD1 matching over 10 bases. The germline CDR1 and CDR2 sequences are MGHDK and SYGVNS. This CDR3 is 14 amino acids long. V gave up 5 bases and J gave up 3 bases; unmatched junction bases: 4. The CDR3 DNA sequence: TGTGCCAGCAGTTCGGACAGGGGGGGCTACGAGCAGTACTTC. It translates to CASSSDRGGYEQYF.

This clonotype was observed at least ten times. The rearrangement joins TRBV6-5 to TRBJ2-5; D not resolved. With 4 bases removed from V and 0 bases from J, the gap between germline ends came to 9 bases. Germline CDR1 MNHEY, CDR2 SVGAGI. The CDR3 loop spans 14 amino acids. The CDR3 region is CASSFGGNQETQYF. The CDR3 DNA reads as TGTGCCAGCAGTTTCGGCGGAAACCAAGAGACCCAGTACTTC.

The chain joins TRBV6-2 or TRBV6-3 to TRBJ2-2, with D hard to call. The CDR3 sequence is 16 residues long. Trimming stripped 2 bases from V and 3 bases from J, with 13 bases between. Germline values: CDR1 MNHEY, CDR2 SVGEGT. CDR3 region: CASSYDSSRHTGELFF. The CDR3 nucleotides are TGTGCCAGCAGTTACGATTCATCGCGGCACACCGGGGAGCTGTTTTTT.

This clonotype has ten or more counts. The chain employs TRBV7-8 and TRBJ2-1; 11 nucleotides match TRBD2. The CDR3 extends over 16 amino acids. The ends lost 2 bases at V and 9 bases at J; junction bases unmatched: 9. The germline V gene has CDR1 SGHVS and CDR2 FQNEAQ. Here the CDR3 DNA reads TGTGCCAGCAGCTTACAAGGTAGCGGGAGGGGGAGTGAGCAGTTCTTC. As protein: CASSLQGSGRGSEQFF.

The chain has TRBV27 and TRBJ2-1, with D unresolved. Trimming removed 6 bases at V and 7 bases at J, with 25 bases between. This CDR3 region has 17 residues. The germline V gene encodes CDR1 MNHEY and CDR2 SMNVEV (reference sequence). In DNA form, the CDR3 reads TGTGCCAGCAGCAAACTAACGGGCCCCACCATTGAGAATGAGCAGTTCTTC. Protein product: CASSKLTGPTIENEQFF.

This clonotype was counted only a few times. The DNA for the CDR3 is TGTGCCAGCAGTTTTCCAGGGATTTATGAGCAGTTCTTC. Translated: CASSFPGIYEQFF. The rearrangement uses TRBV12-3 or TRBV12-4 and TRBJ2-1; possible D gene TRBD1, 5 bases. CDR3 length: 13 residues. The V end lost 3 bases, the J end lost 8 bases, and 11 bases lay between the germline ends.

This clonotype was seen more than once but under ten times. The rearrangement links TRBV5-4 to TRBJ2-3; D might be TRBD1 or TRBD2, each matching 5 bases. Trimming cost V 2 bases and J 4 bases, with 8 bases left between them. Germline V gene sequence: CDR1 SGHNT, CDR2 YYREEE (reference sequence). The CDR3 covers 13 residues. The CDR3: CASSFRGADTQYF. The CDR3 coding sequence is TGTGCCAGCAGCTTTAGAGGGGCAGATACGCAGTATTTT.

This chain uses TRBV29-1 with TRBJ2-3; 8 nucleotides match TRBD1. In germline, CDR1 is SQVTM, CDR2 ANQGSEA. This CDR3 comprises 15 residues. After removal of 5 bases from V and 3 bases from J, the junction contained 10 bases not matched to a gene. CDR3 sequence reads: CSVSQPDRGTDTQYF. CDR3 bases: TGCAGCGTTTCCCAACCCGACAGGGGAACAGATACGCAGTATTTT.